This T cell receptor (beta chain) was profiled in a study of vaccination effects on CD4 cells after COVID-19. Study-wide results and caveats: Among infection- and vaccine-induced clones, marked clonal contraction occurred late after vaccination.

ViraFEST used viral peptide pools to expand antigen-specific CD4+ T cells before sequencing. It was after approximately 10 days of culture that CD4+ T cells were isolated. Documented for the person is a PCR-confirmed SARS-CoV-2 infection occurring between March and December 2020. IL-2 at 9.5 to 10 IU/ml and peptides at roughly 9.6 ug/ml were added to cultured PBMC, a few million per well. On this clone itself: Its cognate antigen is unknown.

Data came from immunoSEQ multiplex PCR; TCRdb stores just in-frame clones and leaves some out. The sample lists under 55,000 clones; approximately 81% were seen once. Sequencing was performed on CD4+ T cells from PBMCs cultured with a peptide pool, taken before COVID-19 vaccination. This sequence originates from a human donor who had a prior SARS-CoV-2 infection.

The CDR3 here is CATSADTSVDRAGEKLFF. CDR3 bases: TGTGCCACCAGCGCGGATACAAGTGTAGACAGGGCCGGTGAAAAACTGTTTTTT. The rearrangement joins TRBV15 to TRBJ1-4; 7 bases map to TRBD1. The CDR3 extends over 18 amino acids. V lost 5 bases, J lost 7 bases, and 19 bases stayed unmatched. Germline CDR1 LNHNV, CDR2 YYDKDF (reference sequence).